Below, 17 T cell receptor beta chains from the same sample are listed, as sequenced in a study of CD8 T cells in Susac syndrome. Random hexamers served to reverse transcribe roughly 0.45 to 1 ug RNA. TCRdb used MiXCR to reprocess the immunoSEQ multiplex PCR reads, holding one entry per CDR3 protein. This table holds 130,000 or so distinct CDR3 sequences, roughly 94% found once. Sequences were obtained from CD8+ T cells from PBMCs. These receptors all stem from a human donor with Susac syndrome.

The chain carries TRBV6-2 or TRBV6-3 and TRBJ2-7; D possibly matches TRBD1 or TRBD2 (5 bases each). The CDR3 has 14 residues. Trimming removed 4 bases from V and 0 bases from J, with 10 bases in between. The germline gives CDR1 MNHEY, CDR2 SVGEGT. CDR3 region: CASSSLGVSYEQYF. In DNA, the CDR3 is TGTGCCAGCAGTTCGCTGGGGGTCTCCTACGAGCAGTACTTC.

This chain uses TRBV29-1 with TRBJ2-3; D not resolved. The CDR3 totals 10 residues. The ends were cut back, 4 bases at V and 5 bases at J, with 4 bases in the middle. Germline lookup yields CDR1 SQVTM and CDR2 ANQGSEA. In DNA form, the CDR3 reads TGCAGCGTTGGAGGAGATACGCAGTATTTT. Its translation is CSVGGDTQYF.

As DNA, the CDR3 is TGTGCCAGCAGTTACCTCACTAGCGGGTTACCCTACGAGCAGTACTTC. Translated, it gives CASSYLTSGLPYEQYF. This chain links TRBV6-5 with TRBJ2-7; TRBD2 aligns across 9 bases. With V trimmed by 2 bases and J by 2 bases, 7 bases remained unmatched. Germline V gene data show CDR1 as MNHEY and CDR2 as SVGAGI. There are 16 residues in the CDR3.

The V call is TRBV29-1, the J call TRBJ1-2; D is possibly TRBD1 (6 bases). The CDR3 is 13 amino acids. The V gene's germline CDR1 is SQVTM and CDR2 ANQGSEA. V gave up 4 bases and J gave up 2 bases, with 11 bases separating them. CDR3 in amino acids: CSVAGGHNYGYTF. The CDR3 DNA reads TGCAGCGTTGCCGGGGGCCACAACTATGGCTACACCTTC.

The chain uses TRBV7-2 and TRBJ1-4, with D unclear. The germline V and J ends were trimmed by 5 bases and 4 bases, with 11 bases remaining between them. CDR1 is SGHTA and CDR2 is FQGNSA in the germline V gene. This CDR3 is 14 amino acids long. Written as DNA, the CDR3 is TGTGCCAGCAGCGCGACGGTAGTTAATGAAAAACTGTTTTTT. This translates into CASSATVVNEKLFF.

The chain joins TRBV27 to TRBJ1-1, with D possibly matching TRBD1 (6 bases). The V end lost 5 bases, the J end lost 4 bases, and 11 bases lay between the germline ends. The CDR3 length is 13 residues. Germline V lookup: CDR1 MNHEY, CDR2 SMNVEV (reference sequence). The CDR3 here is CASSTRGTTEAFF. CDR3 DNA sequence: TGTGCCAGCAGTACCAGGGGTACCACTGAAGCTTTCTTT.

The gene calls are TRBV30 and TRBJ2-6; D possibly corresponds to TRBD2 (6 bases). CDR3 size: 15 residues. Germline lookup yields CDR1 GTSNPN and CDR2 SVGIG (reference sequence). Trimming stripped 8 bases from V and 1 base from J, with 15 bases between. The CDR3 is CARVGGDSGANVLTF. CDR3 sequence (DNA): TGTGCCAGGGTCGGAGGGGATTCTGGGGCCAACGTCCTGACTTTC.

The genes are TRBV4-3 and TRBJ1-5, with 7 bases lining up with TRBD1. Germline CDR1 LGHNA, CDR2 YSLEER. The V segment lost 4 bases and the J segment 6 bases; nucleotides outside the gene matches: 9. CDR3 length equals 15 residues. CDR3 in amino acids: CASSRTTGEGQPQHF. The CDR3 DNA sequence: TGCGCCAGCAGCCGAACCACAGGGGAGGGTCAGCCCCAGCATTTT.

The rearrangement joins TRBV2 to TRBJ1-1, with 9 bases that match TRBD1. Germline trimming cut 7 bases from V and 0 bases from J; bases unmatched to any gene: 9. Germline assignment: CDR1 SNHLY and CDR2 FYNNEI. This CDR3 has 16 residues. The CDR3 sequence is CASKLTGTGMNTEAFF. In DNA form, the CDR3 reads TGTGCCAGCAAATTGACCGGGACAGGGATGAACACTGAAGCTTTCTTT.

The gene calls are TRBV9 and TRBJ2-6; TRBD1 matches 9 bases. V dropped 3 bases and J dropped 4; count of bases not matched to a gene: 17. The CDR3 consists of 20 residues. Per the germline V gene, CDR1 is SGDLS and CDR2 is YYNGEE. CDR3 in amino acids: CASSAGTGIGRVGGANVLTF. Written as DNA, the CDR3 is TGTGCCAGCAGCGCCGGGACAGGGATCGGCCGCGTAGGCGGGGCCAACGTCCTGACTTTC.

This sequence joins TRBV6-5 and TRBJ2-1; 8 positions match TRBD2. J gave up 5 bases and V 7 bases, and 4 bases lay outside the gene matches. The CDR3 is 13 amino acids. Looked up from germline, CDR1 is MNHEY and CDR2 is SVGAGI. CDR3 loop: CASTRSGDNEQFF. The CDR3 region has the DNA TGTGCCAGCACCCGTAGCGGGGACAATGAGCAGTTCTTC.

The V call is TRBV4-1, the J call TRBJ2-3; D is tentatively TRBD1 or TRBD2 (5 bases each). Germline loops: CDR1 MGHRA, CDR2 YSYEKL. This CDR3 has 17 amino acids. V dropped 3 bases and J dropped 4 bases, with 20 bases sitting between them. CDR3 sequence: CASSHPGDPRGPDTQYF. The CDR3, as DNA: TGCGCCAGCAGCCACCCCGGGGACCCGCGAGGCCCAGATACGCAGTATTTT.

The rearrangement links TRBV12-3 or TRBV12-4 to TRBJ2-1; D gene ambiguous. V lost 9 bases to trimming and J lost 5 bases, with 5 bases between them. The CDR3 runs to 10 residues. CDR3: CASGDNEQFF. CDR3 coding DNA: TGTGCCAGTGGGGACAATGAGCAGTTCTTC.

The rearrangement links TRBV6-5 to TRBJ2-6; D call uncertain. The CDR3 runs 14 residues. Germline loops: CDR1 MNHEY, CDR2 SVGAGI. V gave up 11 bases and J gave up 4 bases, with 15 bases separating them. DNA of the CDR3: TGTGCCCGCGGACGGACGCCCGGGGCCAACGTCCTGACTTTC. Encoded protein: CARGRTPGANVLTF.

This rearrangement joins TRBV18 to TRBJ2-2; 7 bases line up with TRBD2. The CDR3 totals 17 residues. Germline V lookup: CDR1 KGHSH, CDR2 LQKENI. V lost 2 bases, J lost 1 base, and 7 bases stayed unmatched. The CDR3 sequence: CASSPGAGDLNTGELFF. The DNA of the CDR3 is TGTGCCAGCTCACCAGGGGCGGGGGACCTGAACACCGGGGAGCTGTTTTTT.

The V call is TRBV5-4, the J call TRBJ1-2; the D is unclear. Trimming took off 1 base at V and 1 base at J, with 11 bases between the two ends. CDR3 size: 15 residues. CDR1 is SGHNT and CDR2 is YYREEE in the germline V gene (reference sequence). The CDR3 DNA sequence: TGTGCCAGCAGCTTGAGTCCAGCGATTAACTATGGCTACACCTTC. This translates into CASSLSPAINYGYTF.

V is TRBV20-1 and J is TRBJ1-2; D perhaps matches TRBD1 (5 bases). CDR1 is DFQATT and CDR2 is SNEGSKA in the germline V gene (reference sequence). The CDR3 runs to 14 residues. Trimming stripped 1 base from V and 4 bases from J, with 13 bases between. The CDR3 here is CSARGGRPSYGYTF. DNA of the CDR3: TGCAGTGCTAGAGGGGGACGGCCTTCCTATGGCTACACCTTC.